This T cell receptor beta chain is drawn from a study of T cell repertoires in cytomegalovirus infection. Study at large: Indications of both CMV infection and matching HLA type were provided by public TCR beta signatures. Study results and caveats: Within the response measured ex vivo, HLA-C-restricted CMV-specific TCR beta clonotypes were dominant. Pooled public TCR beta family frequency picked out CMV carriers with the relevant HLA.

The sample holds a few counts of this clonotype. Its matching antigen is unknown. TCRdb passed the reads through MiXCR, listing each CDR3 protein once. The repertoire includes some 450,000 distinct CDR3 sequences, roughly a third of them detected once, and roughly 13% sits in the top ten. Trimming left V 7 bases short and J 10 bases short, with 17 bases between. The CDR3 totals 12 residues. Germline-derived CDR1 and CDR2 are SQVTM and ANQGSEA. The sample taken for sequencing was PBMCs. V usage is TRBV29-1 and J usage is TRBJ2-1; TRBD1 might be the D (6 bases). The TCR sequence derives from a human donor in good health (CMV status not recorded). Some clones in this sample may be carry-over from other donors' samples. The CDR3 DNA is TGCAGCGCCAGGGACACAACGGGGGAGCAGTTCTTC. Residues: CSARDTTGEQFF.